At least ten counts were recorded for the clone carrying this T cell receptor (beta chain). These data belong to a study of T cell changes during pregnancy in multiple sclerosis. Libraries were prepared by immunoSEQ multiplex PCR; TCRdb keeps only in-frame clonotypes and omits some of them. The repertoire has some 110,000 clones, around 90% of them found once; the top ten carry approximately 1.5%. Looked up from germline, CDR1 is MNHNY and CDR2 is SVGAGI (reference sequence). The V end lost 0 bases, the J end lost 5 bases, and 14 bases lay between the germline ends. The CDR3 has 16 residues. This rearrangement joins TRBV6-6 to TRBJ1-5; D might be TRBD1 (5 bases). The sample here was peripheral blood, taken in the third trimester of pregnancy. The source is a female donor with multiple sclerosis, enrolled in a pregnancy study. CDR3 in amino acids: CASSYSSSRDDQPQHF. For the CDR3, the DNA is TGTGCCAGCAGTTACTCGTCTTCCAGGGATGATCAGCCCCAGCATTTT.